The rows below give T cell receptor beta chains drawn from one sample of a study of blood T cell repertoires in COVID-19. Only in-frame clones appear in the TCRdb table, and some are missing; sequencing was by immunoSEQ multiplex PCR. The sample lists about 220,000 clones, around nine tenths seen once, with roughly 0.69% in the top ten. The sequenced material came from peripheral blood. The receptors were gathered from a man between 40 and 49 years old with acute or convalescent COVID-19. Each CDR3 is given with its conserved first and last residue. D genes are given only for firm matches. Size values are once, few and many counts, or a class for expanded clones, and some rows have none.

NA TRBJ2-7 NA TRBV7-9 CASSSGVPLTYEQYF
NA TRBJ1-1 NA TRBV7-8 CASSFVPNTEAFF
NA TRBJ2-7 NA TRBV6-5 CASKPYGGSSYEQYF
NA TRBJ2-1 NA TRBV14 CASSLRNTRHEQFF
NA TRBJ2-1 TRBD2 TRBV7-8 CASSLVASGGSSYNEQFF
NA TRBJ2-5 NA TRBV7-8 CASHGGQPQETQYF
NA TRBJ2-5 NA TRBV5-1 CASSLAEETQYF
NA TRBJ2-5 TRBD1 TRBV4-3 CASSQGFRGPKETQYF
NA TRBJ1-4 NA TRBV28 CASRRGPSEKLFF
NA TRBJ2-1 NA TRBV28 CASAQGRALYNEQFF
NA TRBJ2-1 NA TRBV11-2 CASSSPSLRNEQFF
NA TRBJ2-7 NA TRBV19 CASSMGRNSYEQYF
NA TRBJ1-4 NA TRBV19 CASMFGDSSNEKLFF
NA TRBJ2-1 TRBD2 TRBV7-2 CASSTSSGRLFYNEQFF
NA TRBJ2-7 NA TRBV30 CAWTGNRDEQYF
NA TRBJ2-1 TRBD1 TRBV19 CASSVTGTGGYNEQFF
NA TRBJ1-4 TRBD1 TRBV7-9 CASSRQGGSANEKLFF
NA TRBJ2-2 NA TRBV6-5 CATRDPRGTGELFF
NA TRBJ1-2 NA TRBV28 CASSIRLVRAYGYTF
NA TRBJ2-5 TRBD2 TRBV10-3 CAISEGTSRETQYF
NA TRBJ2-1 TRBD2 TRBV5-4 CASSRGTSGVSYNEQFF
once TRBJ1-1 NA TRBV28 CASSLPGTYTEAFF
NA TRBJ2-6 TRBD1 TRBV13 CASSAYRDRGLGANVLTF
NA TRBJ2-7 TRBD2 TRBV19 CASGTWRGGQGEQYF
NA TRBJ2-5 TRBD2 TRBV5-4 CASSFLAVQETQYF
NA TRBJ2-2 NA TRBV5-1 CASSLTPFTRDTGELFF
NA TRBJ2-7 TRBD2 TRBV5-1 CASSVTSGSSYEQYF
NA TRBJ2-7 TRBD2 TRBV10-3 CAIRGTSGISSYEQYF
NA TRBJ1-1 NA TRBV19 CASSPPRNTEAFF
NA TRBJ1-1 NA TRBV27 CASSLFGAEAFF
NA TRBJ2-5 NA TRBV2 CASNKLAVQETQYF
NA TRBJ2-3 NA TRBV12-3/TRBV12-4 CASWASLTDTQYF
NA TRBJ2-7 NA TRBV24-1 CATSDFSDSGSYEQYF
NA TRBJ1-1 NA TRBV7-9 CASSFQDTEAFF
NA TRBJ2-3 NA TRBV5-1 CASSLSPLGSGVTDTQYF
many TRBJ2-1 TRBD2 TRBV5-8 CASSPGTSPGDEQFF
NA TRBJ2-4 NA TRBV4-1 CASSQVERQGGTKNIQYF
once TRBJ2-7 TRBD1 TRBV6-5 CASRTPGGEQYF
NA TRBJ2-7 TRBD1 TRBV14 CASSRAQGRSYEQYF
NA TRBJ2-3 TRBD2 TRBV7-8 CASRHTSGRARTDTQYF
NA TRBJ2-1 TRBD2 TRBV18 CASSRVSGGNHNEQFF
NA TRBJ2-1 TRBD1 TRBV4-1 CASSPRGQGRFGEQFF
NA TRBJ1-3 TRBD1 TRBV11-1 CASSRNRGGGNTIYF
NA TRBJ1-5 NA TRBV7-8 CASSLLQNNQPQHF
NA TRBJ1-1 TRBD1 TRBV10-3 CAISADRVSLNTEAFF
NA TRBJ2-7 NA TRBV4-2 CASSQGTGGNIGYAYEQYF
NA TRBJ2-2 NA TRBV7-9 CASSLSMTFNTGELFF
NA TRBJ2-3 TRBD2 TRBV7-2 CASSLGLAGWADTQYF
NA TRBJ2-7 TRBD2 TRBV3-1/TRBV3-2 CASSRTSGGIATEQYF
NA TRBJ1-1 NA TRBV6-6 CASISLPGAEAFF
NA TRBJ1-1 NA TRBV28 CASSPGHGTEAFF
NA TRBJ2-1 NA TRBV11-2 CASSLGPSGFLAYNEQFF
NA TRBJ1-5 TRBD1 TRBV4-1 CASSQERTGNQPQHF
NA TRBJ2-2 TRBD1 TRBV5-1 CASSRDRSTGELFF